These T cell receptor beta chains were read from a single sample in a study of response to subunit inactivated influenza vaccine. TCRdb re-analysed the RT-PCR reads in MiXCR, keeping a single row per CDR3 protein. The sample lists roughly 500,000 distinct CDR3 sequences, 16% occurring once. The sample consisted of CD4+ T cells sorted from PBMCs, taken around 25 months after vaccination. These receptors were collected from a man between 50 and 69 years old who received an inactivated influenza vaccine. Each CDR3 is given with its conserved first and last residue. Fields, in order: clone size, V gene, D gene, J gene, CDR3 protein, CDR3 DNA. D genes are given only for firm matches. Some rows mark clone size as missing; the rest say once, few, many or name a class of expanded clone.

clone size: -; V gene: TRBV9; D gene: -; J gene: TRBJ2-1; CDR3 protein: CASSVGAKIYNEQFF; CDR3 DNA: TGTGCCAGCAGCGTAGGGGCGAAAATCTACAATGAGCAGTTCTTC
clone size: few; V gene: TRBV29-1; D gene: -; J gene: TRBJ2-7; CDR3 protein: CSAGDGVGYEQYF; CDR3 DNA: TGCAGCGCCGGGGACGGAGTGGGATACGAGCAGTACTTC
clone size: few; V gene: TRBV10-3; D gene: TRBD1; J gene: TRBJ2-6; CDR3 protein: CAIRPTGAGANVLTF; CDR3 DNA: TGTGCCATCAGACCTACAGGGGCTGGGGCCAACGTCCTGACTTTC
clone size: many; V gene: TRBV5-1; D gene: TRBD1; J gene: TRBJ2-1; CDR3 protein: CASSWAQGANNEQFF; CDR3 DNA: TGCGCCAGCAGCTGGGCACAGGGGGCCAACAATGAGCAGTTCTTC
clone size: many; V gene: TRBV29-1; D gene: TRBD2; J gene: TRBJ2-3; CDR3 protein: CSVDIAGGTDTQYF; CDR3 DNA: TGCAGCGTTGACATAGCGGGGGGCACAGATACGCAGTATTTT
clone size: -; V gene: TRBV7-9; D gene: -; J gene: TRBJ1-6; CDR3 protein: CASSPDPVSPLHF; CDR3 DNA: TGTGCCAGCAGCCCGGACCCGGTTTCACCCCTCCACTTT
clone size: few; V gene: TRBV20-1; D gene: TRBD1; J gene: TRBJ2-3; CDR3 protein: CSARPGQTDTQYF; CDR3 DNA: TGCAGTGCTAGGCCGGGACAGACAGATACGCAGTATTTT
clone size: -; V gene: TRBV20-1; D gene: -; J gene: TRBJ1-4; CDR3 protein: CSAPASGGEKLFF; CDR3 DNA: TGCAGTGCTCCGGCCTCGGGGGGTGAAAAACTGTTTTTT
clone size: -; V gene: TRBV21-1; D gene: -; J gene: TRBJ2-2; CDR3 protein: CASSAPRNTGELFF; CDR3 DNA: TGTGCCAGCAGCGCCCCCAGGAACACCGGGGAGCTGTTTTTT
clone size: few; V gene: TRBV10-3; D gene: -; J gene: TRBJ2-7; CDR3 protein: CAISEYGEQYF; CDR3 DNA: TGTGCCATCAGTGAGTATGGCGAGCAGTACTTC
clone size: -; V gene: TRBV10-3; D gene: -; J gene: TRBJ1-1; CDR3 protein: CAIRPGTMNTEAFF; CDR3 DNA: TGTGCCATCAGACCCGGGACGATGAACACTGAAGCTTTCTTT
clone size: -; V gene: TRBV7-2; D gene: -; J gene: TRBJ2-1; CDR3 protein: CASSKTGLKEALEQFF; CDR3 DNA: TGTGCCAGCAGCAAGACGGGACTCAAAGAGGCCCTTGAGCAGTTCTTC
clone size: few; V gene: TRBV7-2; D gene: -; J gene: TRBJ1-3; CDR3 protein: CASSLSRGRSGNTIYF; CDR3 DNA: TGTGCCAGCAGCTTAAGTCGGGGAAGGTCTGGAAACACCATATATTTT
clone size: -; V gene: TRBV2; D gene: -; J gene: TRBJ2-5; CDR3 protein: CASNFDGEGETQYF; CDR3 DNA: TGTGCCAGCAACTTCGACGGGGAAGGAGAGACCCAGTACTTC
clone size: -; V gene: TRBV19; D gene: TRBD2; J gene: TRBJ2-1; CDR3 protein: CASSPLGTSGRDEQFF; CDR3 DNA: TGTGCCAGTAGTCCACTCGGGACTAGCGGGAGGGATGAGCAGTTCTTC
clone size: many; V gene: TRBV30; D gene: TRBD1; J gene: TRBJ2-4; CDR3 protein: CAWSVQGDIQYF; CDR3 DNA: TGTGCCTGGAGTGTACAGGGGGACATTCAGTACTTC
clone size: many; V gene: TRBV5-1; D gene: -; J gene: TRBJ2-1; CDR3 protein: CASSSRGLSSYNEQFF; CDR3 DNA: TGCGCCAGCAGCTCAAGGGGGTTGAGCTCCTACAATGAGCAGTTCTTC